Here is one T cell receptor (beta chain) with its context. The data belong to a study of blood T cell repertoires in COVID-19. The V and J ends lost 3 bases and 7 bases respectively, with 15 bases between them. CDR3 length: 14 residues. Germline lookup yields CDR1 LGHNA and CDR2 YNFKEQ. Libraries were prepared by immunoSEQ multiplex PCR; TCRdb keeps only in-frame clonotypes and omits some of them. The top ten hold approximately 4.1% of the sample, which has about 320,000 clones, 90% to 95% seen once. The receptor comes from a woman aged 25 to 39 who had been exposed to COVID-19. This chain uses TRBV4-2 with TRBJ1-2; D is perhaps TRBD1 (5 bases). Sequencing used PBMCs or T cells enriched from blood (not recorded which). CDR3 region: CASSHPPGHTGYTF. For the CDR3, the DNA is TGTGCCAGCAGCCACCCCCCCGGACATACTGGCTACACCTTC.